One and the same sample provided the 27 T cell receptor beta chains below, sequenced in a study of CD8 T cells in Susac syndrome. It was with random hexamers that about 0.45 to 1 ug RNA was reverse transcribed. Each CDR3 protein gets one entry after TCRdb re-called the immunoSEQ multiplex PCR reads with MiXCR. This sample carries roughly 150,000 distinct CDR3 sequences, approximately 93% of them seen once, and the ten largest clones take roughly 0.099%. The sample consisted of CD4+ T cells from PBMCs. These receptors all stem from a human donor with multiple sclerosis.

Here the CDR3 reads CASSFDGAGYTF. DNA for the CDR3: TGTGCCAGCAGTTTTGACGGGGCTGGCTACACCTTC. V is TRBV27 and J is TRBJ1-2; perhaps TRBD1 as D (5 bases). The germline V gene has CDR1 MNHEY and CDR2 SMNVEV (reference sequence). V lost 3 bases, J lost 7 bases, and 9 bases lay in between. This CDR3 is 12 amino acids long.

This chain links TRBV6-1 with TRBJ1-5; D not resolved. With 0 bases removed from V and 7 bases from J, the gap between germline ends came to 10 bases. Germline values: CDR1 MNHNS, CDR2 SASEGT. The length of the CDR3 is 14 residues. The chain's CDR3 is CASSEAGGRQPQHF. CDR3 bases: TGTGCCAGCAGTGAAGCCGGTGGGAGACAGCCCCAGCATTTT.

This clonotype was detected once. The chain is built from TRBV5-6 and TRBJ2-1; D might be TRBD2 (6 bases). Germline CDR1 SGHDT, CDR2 YYEEEE. The CDR3 contains 15 residues. The V gene lost 0 bases and the J gene lost 6 bases, with 13 bases spanning the gap. CDR3: CASSLGREWVNEQFF. For the CDR3, the DNA is TGTGCCAGCAGCTTGGGACGGGAGTGGGTCAATGAGCAGTTCTTC.

The V call is TRBV25-1, the J call TRBJ1-4, with 8 bases matching TRBD1. The CDR3 is made up of 14 amino acids. V dropped 2 bases and J dropped 6; count of bases not matched to a gene: 2. Germline V gene data show CDR1 as MGHDK and CDR2 as SYGVNS. The CDR3, as DNA: TGTGCCAGCAGTGAACCAGGGGGCTATGAAAAACTGTTTTTT. Its translation is CASSEPGGYEKLFF.

With regard to this clonotype: The junction departs from the called germline gene at one end, perhaps through a read error. V is TRBV29-1 and J is TRBJ1-1; 7 bases agree with TRBD1. The CDR3 covers 13 residues. Germline CDR1 and CDR2: SQVTM and ANQGSEA. The CDR3 reads CSVERQGGTEVFF. CDR3 bases: TGCAGCGTTGAACGGCAGGGGGGGACTGAAGTTTTCTTT. The full variable domain, rest sourced from reference TRBV29-1 and TRBJ1-1, is SAVISQKPSRDICQRGTSLTIQCQVDSQVTMMFWYRQQPGQSLTLIATANQGSEATYESGFVIDKFPISRPNLTFSTLTVSNMSPEDSSIYLCSVERQGGTEVFFGQGTRLTVV.

This sequence joins TRBV10-3 and TRBJ1-2; 7 nucleotides agree with TRBD1. CDR1 is ENHRY and CDR2 is SYGVKD in the germline V gene. J gave up 7 bases and V 5 bases, and 10 bases lay outside the gene matches. The CDR3 consists of 14 residues. The CDR3 coding sequence is TGTGCCATCAGTCCATTACAGGGGTCTTTTGGCTACACCTTC. Translation: CAISPLQGSFGYTF.

This rearrangement joins TRBV3-1 to TRBJ2-7; no firm D call. This CDR3 region has 14 residues. The germline CDR1 and CDR2 sequences are LGHDT and YNNKEL (reference sequence). Trimming shortened V by 1 base and J by 2 bases, and 9 bases separated the two germline ends. CDR3 sequence reads: CASSQGTQTYEQYF. CDR3 sequence (DNA): TGTGCCAGCAGCCAAGGGACCCAGACCTACGAGCAGTACTTC.

The chain links TRBV20-1 to TRBJ2-5, with a tentative D call TRBD1 (5 bases). Deletions cut 5 bases from V and 5 bases from J, with 15 bases between. The CDR3 contains 13 residues. Looked up from germline, CDR1 is DFQATT and CDR2 is SNEGSKA (reference sequence). CDR3: CSAVSPGSETQYF. Written as DNA, the CDR3 is TGCAGTGCTGTTAGCCCAGGGTCGGAGACCCAGTACTTC.

This clonotype was observed a single time. V and J are TRBV11-2 and TRBJ2-1; 8 nucleotides line up with TRBD2. V trimming: 3 bases; J trimming: 1 base; junction bases outside the gene matches: 11. CDR1 is SGHAT and CDR2 is FQNNGV in the germline V gene. The CDR3 runs 18 residues. CDR3 amino acids: CASSFSLAVLGSYNEQFF. For the CDR3, the DNA is TGTGCCAGCAGCTTCTCACTAGCGGTGTTAGGGTCCTACAATGAGCAGTTCTTC. The full variable domain, completed using reference TRBV11-2 and TRBJ2-1, is EAGVAQSPRYKIIEKRQSVAFWCNPISGHATLYWYQQILGQGPKLLIQFQNNGVVDDSQLPKDRFSAERLKGVDSTLKIQPAKLEDSAVYLCASSFSLAVLGSYNEQFFGPGTRLTVL.

The chain couples TRBV7-2 to TRBJ1-2, with unresolved D. The CDR3 has 15 amino acids. The germline gives CDR1 SGHTA, CDR2 FQGNSA. V lost 5 bases, J lost 5 bases, and 18 bases lay in between. CDR3 coding DNA: TGTGCCAGCAGCCCCGGTAATGCGCTCGGGTATGGCTACACCTTC. Residues: CASSPGNALGYGYTF.

This chain links TRBV30 with TRBJ1-1; tentative D call: TRBD1 (6 bases). The V end lost 1 base, the J end lost 1 base, and 22 bases lay between the germline ends. The CDR3 has 18 amino acids. Germline lookup yields CDR1 GTSNPN and CDR2 SVGIG (reference sequence). DNA of the CDR3: TGTGCCTGGAGTGGCGGGACAAGCCTCGACTATGCGAACACTGAAGCTTTCTTT. Its protein product is CAWSGGTSLDYANTEAFF.

The chain links TRBV3-1 to TRBJ1-5; possible D gene TRBD1, 5 bases. Trimming took 6 bases from V and 14 from J, leaving 26 bases between them. The germline V gene has CDR1 LGHDT and CDR2 YNNKEL (reference sequence). This CDR3 has 15 amino acids. CDR3 sequence (DNA): TGTGCCAGCAGGAGAATTAGGACAAGAAAGCGTAGTGAGCATTTT. Its protein product is CASRRIRTRKRSEHF.

The CDR3 is CASSRDRGRFF. The CDR3 DNA follows: TGTGCCAGCAGCCGGGACAGGGGACGGTTCTTC. The chain combines TRBV6-2 or TRBV6-3 with TRBJ2-1, with TRBD1 matching over 10 bases. Germline trimming cut 6 bases from V and 15 bases from J; bases unmatched to any gene: 5. The CDR3 is made up of 11 amino acids. The germline gives CDR1 MNHEY, CDR2 SVGEGT.

Here the CDR3 DNA reads TGCAGCGTGAGACCGACAGTCAACTATGGCTACACCTTC. Residues: CSVRPTVNYGYTF. The rearrangement joins TRBV29-1 to TRBJ1-2, with D maybe TRBD1 (5 bases). Trimming removed 6 bases at V and 2 bases at J, with 13 bases between. The CDR3 is 13 amino acids. Germline CDR1 reads SQVTM; CDR2 reads ANQGSEA. Together with reference TRBV29-1 and TRBJ1-2, the CDR3 gives the full variable domain: SAVISQKPSRDICQRGTSLTIQCQVDSQVTMMFWYRQQPGQSLTLIATANQGSEATYESGFVIDKFPISRPNLTFSTLTVSNMSPEDSSIYLCSVRPTVNYGYTFGSGTRLTVV.

The chain couples TRBV20-1 to TRBJ2-1, with 14 bases identical to TRBD2. The CDR3 runs to 15 residues. Germline trimming cut 4 bases from V and 15 bases from J; bases unmatched to any gene: 14. Per the germline V gene, CDR1 is DFQATT and CDR2 is SNEGSKA (reference sequence). DNA of the CDR3: TGCAGTGCTAAACGAGGGGGTCTGGGACTAGCGGGAGTGTTCTTC. This translates into CSAKRGGLGLAGVFF.

This chain connects TRBV30 to TRBJ1-1, with D hard to call. The CDR3 loop spans 12 amino acids. V lost 0 bases to trimming and J lost 8 bases, with 10 bases between them. Germline V gene sequence: CDR1 GTSNPN, CDR2 SVGIG (reference sequence). CDR3 in DNA: TGTGCCTGGAGTGTACAAGGGCGAGAAGCTTTCTTT. Protein product: CAWSVQGREAFF.

The rearrangement uses TRBV6-6 and TRBJ1-5, with a possible D match to TRBD1 (6 bases). Trimming stripped 6 bases from V and 4 bases from J, with 16 bases between. The CDR3 contains 15 residues. Germline loops: CDR1 MNHNY, CDR2 SVGAGI (reference sequence). CDR3 in DNA: TGTGCCAGCAGCCACGGTACAGGGTTTAATCAGCCCCAGCATTTT. Residues: CASSHGTGFNQPQHF.

The gene calls are TRBV30 and TRBJ2-6; D may be TRBD1 or TRBD2 (5 bases each). Per the germline V gene, CDR1 is GTSNPN and CDR2 is SVGIG (reference sequence). The CDR3 length is 15 residues. V was clipped by 2 bases and J by 6 bases, with 14 bases between them. CDR3 residues: CAWSYPGLSANVLTF. The CDR3 region has the DNA TGTGCCTGGAGTTATCCGGGGCTTTCGGCCAACGTCCTGACTTTC.

The chain employs TRBV6-5 and TRBJ2-5; 8 positions agree with TRBD2. The J segment lost 4 bases and the V segment lost 4 bases, leaving 5 bases of the junction unmatched. The CDR3 length is 14 residues. Per the germline V gene, CDR1 is MNHEY and CDR2 is SVGAGI. DNA of the CDR3: TGTGCCAGCAGTTTCCCCGGGGGGGGAGAGACCCAGTACTTC. It translates to CASSFPGGGETQYF.

The V call is TRBV20-1, the J call TRBJ2-4, with D uncertain. Germline CDR1 and CDR2: DFQATT and SNEGSKA (reference sequence). This CDR3 contains 14 residues. Trimming left V 3 bases short and J 0 bases short, with 9 bases between. The DNA for the CDR3 is TGCAGTGCTAGCCCTCAACTAGCCAAAAACATTCAGTACTTC. The encoded protein is CSASPQLAKNIQYF.

This rearrangement joins TRBV9 to TRBJ2-2; either TRBD1 or TRBD2 may fit D (5 bases each). The germline CDR1 and CDR2 sequences are SGDLS and YYNGEE. Trimming took off 4 bases at V and 3 bases at J, with 13 bases between the two ends. This CDR3 has 15 residues. CDR3 DNA sequence: TGTGCCAGCAGCTCTCGGGACGGCTACACCGGGGAGCTGTTTTTT. Protein: CASSSRDGYTGELFF.

This sequence joins TRBV18 and TRBJ2-5; D remains unclear. The V end was cut by 6 bases, the J end by 7 bases, with 15 bases between. CDR1 is KGHSH and CDR2 is LQKENI in the germline V gene. The CDR3 spans 13 residues. The CDR3: CASSAAVGRTQYF. CDR3 DNA: TGTGCCAGCTCGGCGGCCGTAGGCCGGACCCAGTACTTC. Full variable domain (rest looked up from reference TRBV18 and TRBJ2-5): NAGVMQNPRHLVRRRGQEARLRCSPMKGHSHVYWYRQLPEEGLKFMVYLQKENIIDESGMPKERFSAEFPKEGPSILRIQQVVRGDSAAYFCASSAAVGRTQYFGPGTRLLVL.

The chain combines TRBV6-5 with TRBJ1-5; TRBD1 aligns across 8 bases. The CDR3 covers 19 residues. Germline CDR1 is MNHEY and CDR2 is SVGAGI. V lost 2 bases to trimming and J lost 7 bases; unmatched junction nucleotides: 19. This CDR3 reads CASSYDRPLTGEREQPQHF. The CDR3 DNA is TGTGCCAGCAGTTACGACCGTCCGTTGACAGGGGAGAGAGAACAGCCCCAGCATTTT.

The rearrangement joins TRBV4-2 to TRBJ2-1, with D tentatively TRBD2 (6 bases). The CDR3 sequence is 15 residues long. The germline V gene has CDR1 LGHNA and CDR2 YNFKEQ. Trimming cost V 1 base and J 0 bases, with 7 bases left between them. The DNA for the CDR3 is TGTGCCAGCAGCCAAGTTAGCGGCTCCTACAATGAGCAGTTCTTC. Its translation is CASSQVSGSYNEQFF.

The V gene is TRBV24-1, the J gene TRBJ2-2; D might be TRBD1 (6 bases). The CDR3 is made up of 12 amino acids. Germline V gene lookup returns CDR1 KGHDR and CDR2 SFDVKD. The CDR3 DNA follows: TGTGGTACAGGGTCGGACACCGGGGAGCTGTTTTTT. It translates to CGTGSDTGELFF.

The table lists this clonotype with a count of one. V usage is TRBV4-2 and J usage is TRBJ2-3, with D maybe TRBD1 (6 bases). The V gene lost 1 base and the J gene lost 3 bases, with 8 bases spanning the gap. CDR1 and CDR2 (germline): LGHNA, YNFKEQ. The CDR3 is 14 amino acids. The CDR3, as DNA: TGTGCCAGCAGCCAAGGGACAGATACAGATACGCAGTATTTT. It codes for CASSQGTDTDTQYF.

This chain connects TRBV11-2 to TRBJ1-1; TRBD1 aligns across 8 bases. The V gene's germline CDR1 is SGHAT and CDR2 FQNNGV. With 7 bases clipped from V and 7 bases from J, the junction kept 11 bases outside the gene matches. CDR3 length: 14 amino acids. The CDR3 spells CASIFTGGIGEAFF. DNA for the CDR3: TGTGCCAGCATCTTCACAGGGGGAATAGGTGAAGCTTTCTTT.